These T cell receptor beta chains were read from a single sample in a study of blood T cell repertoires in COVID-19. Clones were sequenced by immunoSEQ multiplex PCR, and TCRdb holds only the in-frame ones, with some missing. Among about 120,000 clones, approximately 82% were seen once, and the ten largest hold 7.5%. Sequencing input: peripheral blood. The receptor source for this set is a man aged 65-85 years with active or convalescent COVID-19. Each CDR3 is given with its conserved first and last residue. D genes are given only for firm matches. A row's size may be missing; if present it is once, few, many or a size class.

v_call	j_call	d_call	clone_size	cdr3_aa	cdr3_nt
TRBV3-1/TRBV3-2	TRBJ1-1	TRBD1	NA	CASSKGGIEAFF	TGTGCCAGCAGCAAAGGGGGCATTGAAGCTTTCTTT
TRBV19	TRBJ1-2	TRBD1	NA	CASSIRDRAGYGYTF	TGTGCCAGTAGTATTCGGGACAGGGCGGGCTATGGCTACACCTTC
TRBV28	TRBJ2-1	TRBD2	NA	CASSGAGVRYEQFF	TGTGCCAGCAGTGGTGCGGGGGTCCGATATGAGCAGTTCTTC
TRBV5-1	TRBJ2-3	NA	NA	CASSLGGVNTDTQYF	TGCGCCAGCAGCTTGGGCGGAGTCAACACAGATACGCAGTATTTT
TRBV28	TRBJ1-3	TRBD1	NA	CASRRTGQLGTTIYF	TGTGCCAGCAGACGGACAGGGCAACTTGGTACCACCATATATTTT
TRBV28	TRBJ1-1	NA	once	CASPPPMGGGTEAFF	TGTGCCAGCCCCCCACCGATGGGCGGGGGCACTGAAGCTTTCTTT
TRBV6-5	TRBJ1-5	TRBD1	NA	CASRTGTDNQPQHF	TGTGCCAGCAGAACCGGGACAGACAATCAGCCCCAGCATTTT
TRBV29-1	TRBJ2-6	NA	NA	CSVVGSSGANVLTF	TGCAGCGTGGTAGGGAGCTCTGGGGCCAACGTCCTGACTTTC
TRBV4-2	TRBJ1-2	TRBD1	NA	CASSQEAHRGGDNYGYTF	TGTGCCAGCAGCCAAGAAGCGCACAGGGGGGGGGATAACTATGGCTACACCTTC
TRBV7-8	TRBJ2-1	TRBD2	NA	CASSLAGVVAGGSYNEQFF	TGTGCCAGCAGCTTAGCGGGGGTGGTCGCGGGGGGATCCTACAATGAGCAGTTCTTC
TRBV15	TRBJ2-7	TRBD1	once	CATSRGGQGSYEQYF	TGTGCCACCAGCAGAGGGGGACAGGGATCCTACGAGCAGTACTTC
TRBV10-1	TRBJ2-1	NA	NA	CASTGQRKKTQNEQFF	TGCGCCAGCACTGGACAGCGCAAAAAAACCCAGAATGAGCAGTTCTTC
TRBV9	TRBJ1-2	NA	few	CASSPGGGMGYTF	TGTGCCAGCAGCCCGGGGGGGGGCATGGGCTACACCTTC
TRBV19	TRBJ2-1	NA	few	CASSIRNEQFF	TGTGCCAGTAGTATCCGCAATGAGCAGTTCTTC
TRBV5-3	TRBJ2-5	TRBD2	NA	CARSLGTSGGVETQYF	TGTGCCAGAAGCTTGGGGACTAGCGGGGGGGTGGAGACCCAGTACTTC
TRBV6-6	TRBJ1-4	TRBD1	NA	CASSRYTGTGGAREKLFF	TGTGCCAGCAGTCGATATACCGGGACAGGGGGCGCGAGAGAAAAACTGTTTTTT
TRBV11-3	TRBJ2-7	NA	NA	CASSLRSSYEQYF	TGTGCCAGCAGCTTGCGGAGCTCCTACGAGCAGTACTTC
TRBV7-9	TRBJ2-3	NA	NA	CASSLAGGGDTQYF	TGTGCCAGCAGCTTAGCGGGAGGGGGAGATACGCAGTATTTT
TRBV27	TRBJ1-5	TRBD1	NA	CASSLYRGGGQPQHF	TGTGCCAGCAGTTTATACAGGGGGGGAGGCCAGCCCCAGCATTTT
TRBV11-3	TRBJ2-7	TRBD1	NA	CASSLRRQGSMKYEQYF	TGTGCCAGCAGCTTACGACGACAGGGGAGTATGAAGTACGAGCAGTACTTC
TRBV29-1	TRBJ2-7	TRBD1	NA	CSAKPGTGGFEQYF	TGCAGCGCTAAACCCGGGACAGGGGGTTTCGAGCAGTACTTC
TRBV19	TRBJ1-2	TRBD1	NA	CASSIGSNRGRANYGYTF	TGTGCCAGTAGTATAGGAAGCAACAGGGGGCGAGCGAACTATGGCTACACCTTC
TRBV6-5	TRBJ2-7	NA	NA	CASSYSRDSYEQYF	TGTGCCAGCAGTTACTCGAGAGATTCCTACGAGCAGTACTTC
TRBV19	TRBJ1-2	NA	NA	CASRTGKNYGYTF	TGTGCCAGCCGAACAGGGAAAAACTATGGCTACACCTTC
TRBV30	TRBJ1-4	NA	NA	CAWSLIASEKLFF	TGTGCCTGGAGTCTCATAGCCTCTGAAAAACTGTTTTTT